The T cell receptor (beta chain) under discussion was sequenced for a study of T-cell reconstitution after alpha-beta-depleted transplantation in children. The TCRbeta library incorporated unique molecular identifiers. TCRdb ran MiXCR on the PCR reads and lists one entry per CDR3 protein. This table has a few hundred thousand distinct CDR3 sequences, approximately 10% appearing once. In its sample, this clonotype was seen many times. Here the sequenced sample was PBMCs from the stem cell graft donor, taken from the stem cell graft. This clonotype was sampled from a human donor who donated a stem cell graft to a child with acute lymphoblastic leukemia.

The CDR3 sequence is CASSAPLGDTQYF. CDR3 DNA: TGTGCCAGCAGTGCCCCTCTAGGGGATACGCAGTATTTT. The V call is TRBV7-9, the J call TRBJ2-3; D is uncertain. Germline values: CDR1 SEHNR, CDR2 FQNEAQ (reference sequence). This CDR3 region has 13 residues. The V gene lost 6 bases and the J gene lost 6 bases, with 13 bases spanning the gap.